A single sample is the source of the 9 T cell receptor beta chains below, sequenced in a study of cytomegalovirus exposure and HLA in healthy donors. Measured with immunoSEQ multiplex PCR; TCRdb has only the in-frame clones, and not every one. The repertoire consists of some 130,000 clones, with roughly nine tenths occurring once and the leading ten covering 1% to 1.5%. Sequencing input: PBMCs. The receptors originated from a woman between 18 and 29 years old in good health and CMV-seronegative.

The chain carries TRBV6-1 and TRBJ1-5; the match to TRBD1 covers 11 bases. V lost 4 bases, J lost 0 bases, and 11 bases stayed unmatched. Germline CDR1 MNHNS, CDR2 SASEGT. The CDR3 totals 19 residues. DNA of the CDR3: TGTGCCAGCAGTGGCCGGGACAGGGGGGGGCCTCTTAGCAATCAGCCCCAGCATTTT. Its protein product is CASSGRDRGGPLSNQPQHF.

The rearrangement uses TRBV6-1 and TRBJ1-3, with no clear D. Germline V lookup: CDR1 MNHNS, CDR2 SASEGT. V lost 2 bases to trimming and J lost 0 bases, with 8 bases between them. The CDR3 runs to 15 residues. The CDR3 sequence: CASSEQGLSGNTIYF. CDR3 nucleotides: TGTGCCAGCAGTGAACAAGGACTCTCTGGAAACACCATATATTTT.

The gene calls are TRBV7-3 and TRBJ1-1; D is unresolved. The germline gives CDR1 SGHTA, CDR2 FQGTGA. Trimming removed 3 bases from V and 1 base from J, with 6 bases in between. CDR3 length: 13 residues. DNA for the CDR3: TGTGCCAGCAGCTTTTCCAAGAACACTGAAGCTTTCTTT. Its protein is CASSFSKNTEAFF. Looking up the rest from reference TRBV7-3 and TRBJ1-1 gives the full variable domain: GAGVSQTPSNKVTEKGKYVELRCDPISGHTALYWYRQSLGQGPEFLIYFQGTGAADDSGLPNDRFFAVRPEGSVSTLKIQRTERGDSAVYLCASSFSKNTEAFFGQGTRLTVV.

The genes are TRBV15 and TRBJ1-4; D gene unclear. CDR1 and CDR2 (germline): LNHNV, YYDKDF (reference sequence). The CDR3 loop spans 14 amino acids. Trimming shortened V by 9 bases and J by 4 bases, and 15 bases separated the two germline ends. The CDR3 protein is CATARVFDNEKLFF. The CDR3 region has the DNA TGTGCCACGGCCCGGGTTTTCGATAATGAAAAACTGTTTTTT.

The J gene is TRBJ2-7, the V gene TRBV5-1, with D tentatively TRBD2 (5 bases). Germline V lookup: CDR1 SGHRS, CDR2 YFSETQ. This CDR3 has 12 residues. Trimming left V 5 bases short and J 2 bases short, with 8 bases between. The CDR3: CASRAGAYEQYF. CDR3 DNA sequence: TGCGCCAGCAGGGCGGGCGCCTACGAGCAGTACTTC.

V is TRBV5-4 and J is TRBJ1-4; 9 bases agree with TRBD1. The junction had 6 bases not matched to a gene; V was cut back by 4 bases and J by 8 bases. The CDR3 runs 14 residues. Germline V lookup: CDR1 SGHNT, CDR2 YYREEE (reference sequence). CDR3 nucleotides: TGTGCCAGCAGCCCGGGACAGGGAGGCGAAAAACTGTTTTTT. Translation gives CASSPGQGGEKLFF.

The chain employs TRBV19 and TRBJ1-2; 7 bases align to TRBD1. The V segment lost 4 bases and the J segment 4 bases; nucleotides outside the gene matches: 12. Germline lookup yields CDR1 LNHDA and CDR2 SQIVND (reference sequence). The CDR3 consists of 16 residues. The CDR3: CASSTLDRVDSYGYTF. The CDR3 DNA follows: TGTGCCAGTAGTACGCTCGACAGGGTTGATTCCTATGGCTACACCTTC. Looking up the rest from reference TRBV19 and TRBJ1-2 gives the full variable domain: DGGITQSPKYLFRKEGQNVTLSCEQNLNHDAMYWYRQDPGQGLRLIYYSQIVNDFQKGDIAEGYSVSREKKESFPLTVTSAQKNPTAFYLCASSTLDRVDSYGYTFGSGTRLTVV.

The rearrangement joins TRBV29-1 to TRBJ2-1, with D tentatively TRBD2 (7 bases). Germline values: CDR1 SQVTM, CDR2 ANQGSEA. The CDR3 extends over 13 amino acids. The V end lost 7 bases, the J end lost 12 bases, and 22 bases lay between the germline ends. CDR3 protein: CSGLTARGGGQFF. CDR3 nucleotides: TGCAGCGGCCTCACGGCGAGGGGGGGTGGGCAGTTCTTC.

The chain recombines TRBV2 with TRBJ1-1; D remains ambiguous. Germline CDR1 and CDR2: SNHLY and FYNNEI. V shed 11 bases and J shed 1 base, with 14 bases lying between them. The CDR3 runs to 13 residues. CDR3 sequence: CAAQWEWNTEAFF. In DNA, the CDR3 is TGTGCCGCCCAATGGGAGTGGAACACTGAAGCTTTCTTT.